Sequencing of this TCR beta chain was carried out in a study of cytomegalovirus exposure and HLA in healthy donors. The overall study: It was reported in a later analysis that the same platform had been used for the 90 to 150 validation repertoires as for the roughly 650 first-cohort repertoires.

The germline V gene has CDR1 SEHNR and CDR2 FQNEAQ (reference sequence). The germline V and J ends were trimmed by 1 base and 4 bases, with 10 bases remaining between them. The CDR3 consists of 14 residues. With regard to this clone: Its antigen is unknown.

Findings and caveats of the study: The authors listed around 150 TCR beta chains as cytomegalovirus-associated. In a later analysis, first-cohort TCR clusters were found to tend to co-occur in the 130 or so validation repertoires.

Only in-frame clones appear in the TCRdb table, and some are missing; sequencing was by immunoSEQ multiplex PCR. The data show 200,000 or so clones, around 84% seen once. The source is a man younger than 35 in good health and CMV-seropositive. The chain combines TRBV7-9 with TRBJ1-2; no definite D call. Input material: PBMCs. CDR3 sequence: CASSLGGSAYGYTF. CDR3 sequence (DNA): TGTGCCAGCAGCTTAGGTGGGAGCGCCTATGGCTACACCTTC.